This TCR beta chain came from a study of T cell responses to AZD1222 COVID-19 vaccine. Study-wide results and limits: Across spike, vaccine-associated CD4 TCRs were found, dominant at 160-218 and 743-854. Recipients of two AZD1222 doses showed rising Spike-specific TCR breadth and depth. Among AZD1222 vaccinees, only 5 to 7 were seropositive at baseline. Reportedly, nearly half of unique spike TCRs recognized epitopes outside B.1.351/B.1.1.7 mutations.

Concerning this clone itself: Its antigen is not identified.

Profiling relied on immunoSEQ multiplex PCR, and the TCRdb table lists in-frame clones only, not all of them. In the table there are fewer than 85,000 clones, 87% of which are singletons. The receptor comes from an adult who received the AZD1222 COVID-19 vaccine. The input for sequencing was peripheral blood, taken 28 days after the second AZD1222 dose.

The CDR3 region has the DNA TGTGCCAGTAGTCTCCTCCCGGACTTCCCGGCAAGCGAGCAGTACTTC. Amino acid sequence: CASSLLPDFPASEQYF. V and J are TRBV19 and TRBJ2-7; TRBD2 might be the D (5 bases). V gave up 5 bases and J gave up 6 bases, with 23 bases separating them. The germline V gene has CDR1 LNHDA and CDR2 SQIVND (reference sequence). The CDR3 has 16 residues.